Listed below are T cell receptor beta chains from one sample, sequenced in a study of cytomegalovirus exposure and HLA in healthy donors. Some clones are missing from TCRdb's copy, which holds only in-frame ones; the method was immunoSEQ multiplex PCR. The sample data list about 160,000 clones. Sequenced material: PBMCs. Receptors originate from a woman aged 60-75 years in good health and CMV-seronegative. Each CDR3 is given with its conserved first and last residue. The order of the fields is V gene, CDR3 protein.

v_gene: TRBV9
CDR3aa: CASNAGASEQFF

v_gene: TRBV18
CDR3aa: CASSPPQGMNTGELFF

v_gene: TRBV4-1
CDR3aa: CASSQAIPGSTSGDHYEQYF

v_gene: TRBV7-9
CDR3aa: CASSLYQDTEAFF

v_gene: TRBV7-7
CDR3aa: CASSSLAGIYNEQFF

v_gene: TRBV27
CDR3aa: CASSFGDRGSAQYF

v_gene: TRBV19
CDR3aa: CASSLSSGETYEQYF

v_gene: TRBV5-1
CDR3aa: CASSSGTSGEDTQYF

v_gene: TRBV18
CDR3aa: CASSLPFRQGSGANVLTF

v_gene: TRBV19
CDR3aa: CASSIDISYEQYF

v_gene: TRBV29-1
CDR3aa: CSVRDRGRNQPQHF

v_gene: TRBV7-3
CDR3aa: CASSFRGGQGFEQYF

v_gene: TRBV5-1
CDR3aa: CASTREAGELFF

v_gene: TRBV5-6
CDR3aa: CASSTGQGARTGELFF

v_gene: TRBV7-2
CDR3aa: CASSPTGLTNSPLHF

v_gene: TRBV5-1
CDR3aa: CASSSGRGAISMLETQYF

v_gene: TRBV5-1
CDR3aa: CASSSGGAATNYGYTF

v_gene: TRBV6-6
CDR3aa: CASSPGIRNTEAFF

v_gene: TRBV14
CDR3aa: CASSSDRNTEAFF

v_gene: TRBV6-1
CDR3aa: CASQEGLRREQYF

v_gene: TRBV7-2
CDR3aa: CASSRVAGSGELFF

v_gene: TRBV19
CDR3aa: CASRREGLTYEQYF

v_gene: TRBV2
CDR3aa: CASRGRGGLSTEAFF

v_gene: TRBV2
CDR3aa: CASGTIGSSGNTIYF

v_gene: TRBV4-3
CDR3aa: CASSPGQGDLSGYTF

v_gene: TRBV29-1
CDR3aa: CSVRTGGMGIQYF

v_gene: TRBV30
CDR3aa: CAWSPQGDQPQHF

v_gene: TRBV20-1
CDR3aa: CSGTGDFEQFF

v_gene: TRBV19
CDR3aa: CASRTTRSTDTQYF

v_gene: TRBV7-8
CDR3aa: CASSLPGAGNQPQHF

v_gene: TRBV6-1
CDR3aa: CAGSEAGGAYNSPLHF

v_gene: TRBV18
CDR3aa: CASSPQGVGGSTEAFF

v_gene: TRBV7-2
CDR3aa: CATQRATDYNEQFF